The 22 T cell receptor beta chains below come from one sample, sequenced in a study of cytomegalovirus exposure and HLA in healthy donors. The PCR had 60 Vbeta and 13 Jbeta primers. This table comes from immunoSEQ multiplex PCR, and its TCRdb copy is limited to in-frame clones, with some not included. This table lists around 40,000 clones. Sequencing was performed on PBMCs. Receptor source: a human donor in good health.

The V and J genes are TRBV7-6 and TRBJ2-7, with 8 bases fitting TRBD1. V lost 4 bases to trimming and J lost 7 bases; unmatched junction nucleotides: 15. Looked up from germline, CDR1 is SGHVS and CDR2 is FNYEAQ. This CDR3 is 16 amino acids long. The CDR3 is CASSSRQGPPEKEQYF. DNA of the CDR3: TGTGCCAGCAGCTCCCGACAGGGGCCCCCGGAAAAGGAGCAGTACTTC.

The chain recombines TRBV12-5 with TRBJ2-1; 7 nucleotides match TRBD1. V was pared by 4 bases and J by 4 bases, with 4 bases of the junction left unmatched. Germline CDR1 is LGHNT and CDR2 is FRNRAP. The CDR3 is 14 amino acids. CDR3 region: CASGSGTAYNEQFF. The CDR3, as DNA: TGTGCTAGTGGTTCCGGGACAGCATACAATGAGCAGTTCTTC.

CDR3 sequence (DNA): TGCAGCGTTGATCTGCCTAGCGGGGCGTTCACCGGGGAGCTGTTTTTT. Its protein is CSVDLPSGAFTGELFF. This chain links TRBV29-1 with TRBJ2-2; 9 bases agree with TRBD2. CDR1 is SQVTM and CDR2 is ANQGSEA in the germline V gene. After removal of 3 bases from V and 4 bases from J, the junction contained 9 bases not matched to a gene. The CDR3 contains 16 residues.

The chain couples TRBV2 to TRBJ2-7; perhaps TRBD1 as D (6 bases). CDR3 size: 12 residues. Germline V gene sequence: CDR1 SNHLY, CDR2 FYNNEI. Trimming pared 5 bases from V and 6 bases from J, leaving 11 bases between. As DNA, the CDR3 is TGTGCCAGCAGTCAACAGGGTCGCGAGCAGTACTTC. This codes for CASSQQGREQYF. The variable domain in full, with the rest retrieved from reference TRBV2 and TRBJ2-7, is EPEVTQTPSHQVTQMGQEVILRCVPISNHLYFYWYRQILGQKVEFLVSFYNNEISEKSEIFDDQFSVERPDGSNFTLKIRSTKLEDSAMYFCASSQQGREQYFGPGTRLTVT.

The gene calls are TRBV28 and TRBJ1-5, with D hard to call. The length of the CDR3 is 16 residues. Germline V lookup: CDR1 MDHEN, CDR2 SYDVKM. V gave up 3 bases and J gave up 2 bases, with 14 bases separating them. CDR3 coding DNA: TGTGCCAGCAGTTTCACCTCGATCGGGGGCAATCAGCCCCAGCATTTT. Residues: CASSFTSIGGNQPQHF.

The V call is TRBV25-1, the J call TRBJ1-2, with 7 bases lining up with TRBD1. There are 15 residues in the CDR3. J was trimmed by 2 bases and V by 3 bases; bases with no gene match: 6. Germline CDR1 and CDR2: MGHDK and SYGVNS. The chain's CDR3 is CASSDPGGTNYGYTF. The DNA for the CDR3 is TGTGCCAGCAGTGACCCAGGGGGGACCAACTATGGCTACACCTTC.

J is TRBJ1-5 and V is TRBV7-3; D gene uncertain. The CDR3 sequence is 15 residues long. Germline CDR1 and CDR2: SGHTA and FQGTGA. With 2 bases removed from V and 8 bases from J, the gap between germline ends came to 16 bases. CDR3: CASSLSGSPDEPQHF. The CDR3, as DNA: TGTGCCAGCAGCTTATCCGGGAGCCCAGATGAGCCCCAGCATTTT.

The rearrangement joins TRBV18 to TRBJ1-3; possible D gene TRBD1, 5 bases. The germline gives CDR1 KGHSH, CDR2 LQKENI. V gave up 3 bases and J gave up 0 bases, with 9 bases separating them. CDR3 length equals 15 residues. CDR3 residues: CASSPDSVSGNTIYF. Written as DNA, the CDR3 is TGTGCCAGCTCACCTGACAGCGTCTCTGGAAACACCATATATTTT. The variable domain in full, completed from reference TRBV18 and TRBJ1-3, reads NAGVMQNPRHLVRRRGQEARLRCSPMKGHSHVYWYRQLPEEGLKFMVYLQKENIIDESGMPKERFSAEFPKEGPSILRIQQVVRGDSAAYFCASSPDSVSGNTIYFGEGSWLTVV.

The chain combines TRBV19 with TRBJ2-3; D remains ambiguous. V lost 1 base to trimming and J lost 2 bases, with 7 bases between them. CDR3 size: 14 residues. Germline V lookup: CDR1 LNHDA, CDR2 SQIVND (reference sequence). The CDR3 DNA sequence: TGTGCCAGTAGTATAGGTCGTCCCACAGATACGCAGTATTTT. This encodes CASSIGRPTDTQYF.

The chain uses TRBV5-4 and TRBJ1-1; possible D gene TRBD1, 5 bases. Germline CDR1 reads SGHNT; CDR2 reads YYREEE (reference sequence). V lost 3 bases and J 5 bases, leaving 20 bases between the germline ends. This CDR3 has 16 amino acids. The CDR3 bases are TGTGCCAGCAGCTCCGGCCCGGGTGGAGGGGAGACTGAAGCTTTCTTT. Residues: CASSSGPGGGETEAFF.

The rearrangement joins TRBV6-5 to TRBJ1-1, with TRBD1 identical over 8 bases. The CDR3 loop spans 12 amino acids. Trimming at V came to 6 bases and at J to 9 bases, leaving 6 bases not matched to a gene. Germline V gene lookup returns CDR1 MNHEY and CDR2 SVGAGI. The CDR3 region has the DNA TGTGCCAGCAGCTACGGACAGGGTAAAGCTTTCTTT. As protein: CASSYGQGKAFF.

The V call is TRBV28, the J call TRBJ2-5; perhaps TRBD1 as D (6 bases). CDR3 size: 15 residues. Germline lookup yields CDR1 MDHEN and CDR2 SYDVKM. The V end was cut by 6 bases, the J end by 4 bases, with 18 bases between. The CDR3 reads CASSSNRVTGETQYF. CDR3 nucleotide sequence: TGTGCCAGCAGCTCCAACAGGGTTACCGGAGAGACCCAGTACTTC.

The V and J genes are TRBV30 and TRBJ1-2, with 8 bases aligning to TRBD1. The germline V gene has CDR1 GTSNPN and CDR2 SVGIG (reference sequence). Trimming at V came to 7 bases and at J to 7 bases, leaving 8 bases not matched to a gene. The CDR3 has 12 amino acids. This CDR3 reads CAYIPRGPGYTF. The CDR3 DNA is TGTGCCTACATACCCAGGGGGCCTGGCTACACCTTC.

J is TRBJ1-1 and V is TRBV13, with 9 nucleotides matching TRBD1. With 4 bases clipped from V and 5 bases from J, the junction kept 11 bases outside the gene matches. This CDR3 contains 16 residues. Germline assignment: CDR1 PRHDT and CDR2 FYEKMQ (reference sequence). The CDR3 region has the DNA TGTGCCAGCAGCTCGACAGGGGGGTTAGGGAAAACTGAAGCTTTCTTT. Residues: CASSSTGGLGKTEAFF.

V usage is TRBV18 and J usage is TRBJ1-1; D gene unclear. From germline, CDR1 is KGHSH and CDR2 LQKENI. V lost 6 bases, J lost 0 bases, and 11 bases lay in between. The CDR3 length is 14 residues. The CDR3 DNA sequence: TGTGCCAGCTCCTTAGAGGCATTGAACACTGAAGCTTTCTTT. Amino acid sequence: CASSLEALNTEAFF.

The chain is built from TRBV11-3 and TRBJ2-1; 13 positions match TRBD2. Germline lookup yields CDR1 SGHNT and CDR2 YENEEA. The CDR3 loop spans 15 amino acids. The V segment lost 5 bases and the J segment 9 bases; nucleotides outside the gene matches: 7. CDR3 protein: CASSPLAGGQGEQFF. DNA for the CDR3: TGTGCCAGCAGCCCACTAGCGGGGGGGCAGGGTGAGCAGTTCTTC.

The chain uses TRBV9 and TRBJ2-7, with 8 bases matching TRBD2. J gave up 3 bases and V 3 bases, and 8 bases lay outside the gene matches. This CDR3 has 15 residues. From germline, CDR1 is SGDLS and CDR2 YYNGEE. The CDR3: CASSEGAGEIYEQYF. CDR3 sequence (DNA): TGTGCCAGCAGCGAGGGAGCGGGGGAGATCTACGAGCAGTACTTC.

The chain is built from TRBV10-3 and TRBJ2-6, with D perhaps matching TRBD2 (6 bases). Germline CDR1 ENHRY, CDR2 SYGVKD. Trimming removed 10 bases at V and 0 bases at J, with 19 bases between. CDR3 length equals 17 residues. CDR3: CATSAGTGPSGANVLTF. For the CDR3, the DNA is TGTGCCACCTCTGCGGGGACGGGCCCCTCTGGGGCCAACGTCCTGACTTTC.

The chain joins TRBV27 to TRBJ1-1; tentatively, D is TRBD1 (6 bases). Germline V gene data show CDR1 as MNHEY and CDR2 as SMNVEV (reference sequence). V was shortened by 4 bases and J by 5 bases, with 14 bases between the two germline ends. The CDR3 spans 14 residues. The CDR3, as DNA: TGTGCCAGCAGTTATCGAGGGGGGGGAACTGAAGCTTTCTTT. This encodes CASSYRGGGTEAFF.

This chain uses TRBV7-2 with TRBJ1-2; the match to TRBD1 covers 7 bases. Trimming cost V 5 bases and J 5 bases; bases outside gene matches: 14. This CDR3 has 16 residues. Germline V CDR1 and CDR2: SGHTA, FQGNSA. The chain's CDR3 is CASSLQPGGRRYGYTF. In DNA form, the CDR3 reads TGTGCCAGCAGCCTCCAACCAGGGGGGCGAAGGTATGGCTACACCTTC. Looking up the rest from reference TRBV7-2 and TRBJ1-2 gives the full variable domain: GAGVSQSPSNKVTEKGKDVELRCDPISGHTALYWYRQSLGQGLEFLIYFQGNSAPDKSGLPSDRFSAERTGGSVSTLTIQRTQQEDSAVYLCASSLQPGGRRYGYTFGSGTRLTVV.

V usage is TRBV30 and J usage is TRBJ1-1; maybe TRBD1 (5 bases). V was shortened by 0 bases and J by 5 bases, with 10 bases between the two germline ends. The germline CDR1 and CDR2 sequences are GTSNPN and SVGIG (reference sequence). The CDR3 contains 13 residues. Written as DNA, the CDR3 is TGTGCCTGGAGTGTACAAAGGGGAACTGAAGCTTTCTTT. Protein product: CAWSVQRGTEAFF. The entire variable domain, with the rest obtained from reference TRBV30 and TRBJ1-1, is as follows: SQTIHQWPATLVQPVGSPLSLECTVEGTSNPNLYWYRQAAGRGLQLLFYSVGIGQISSEVPQNLSASRPQDRQFILSSKKLLLSDSGFYLCAWSVQRGTEAFFGQGTRLTVV.

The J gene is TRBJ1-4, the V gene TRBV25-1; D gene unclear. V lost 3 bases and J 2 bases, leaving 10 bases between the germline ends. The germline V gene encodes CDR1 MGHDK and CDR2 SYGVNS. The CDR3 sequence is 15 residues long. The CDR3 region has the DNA TGTGCCAGCAGTGAGGGCAGGCCCACTAATGAAAAACTGTTTTTT. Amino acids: CASSEGRPTNEKLFF. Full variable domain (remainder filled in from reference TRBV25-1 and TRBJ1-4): EADIYQTPRYLVIGTGKKITLECSQTMGHDKMYWYQQDPGMELHLIHYSYGVNSTEKGDLSSESTVSRIRTEHFPLTLESARPSHTSQYLCASSEGRPTNEKLFFGSGTQLSVL.